The rows below give T cell receptor beta chains drawn from one sample of a study of blood T cell repertoires in COVID-19. Measured with immunoSEQ multiplex PCR; TCRdb has only the in-frame clones, and not every one. Of about 250,000 clones detected, approximately 90% appear once; the ten largest clones hold around 0.8%. Input material: peripheral blood. Receptor source: a man aged 25-45 years with acute or convalescent COVID-19. CDR3s include the opening cysteine and the closing phenylalanine or tryptophan. Each record gives: J gene, clone size, V gene, CDR3 length, D gene, CDR3 protein, CDR3 DNA. A D gene is named only where the DNA matches it firmly. Not every row has a clone size; where given, it reads once, few, many or a size class.

TRBJ2-1	NA	TRBV27	15	TRBD1	CASSLTGGNSNEQFF	TGTGCCAGCAGTTTGACAGGGGGAAATTCGAATGAGCAGTTCTTC
TRBJ1-3	NA	TRBV27	16	NA	CASSPTWAATRNTIYF	TGTGCCAGCAGTCCCACCTGGGCCGCCACAAGAAACACCATATATTTT
TRBJ2-3	NA	TRBV18	14	NA	CASSLNKLGDTQYF	TGTGCCAGCTCACTAAACAAACTCGGGGATACGCAGTATTTT
TRBJ1-1	NA	TRBV12-3/TRBV12-4	13	TRBD1	CASSLTGDTEAFF	TGTGCCAGCAGTTTAACAGGGGACACTGAAGCTTTCTTT
TRBJ1-1	NA	TRBV27	14	NA	CASSSGQLNTEAFF	TGTGCCAGCAGTTCTGGACAACTAAACACTGAAGCTTTCTTT
TRBJ2-5	NA	TRBV5-1	13	NA	CASSFASRETQYF	TGCGCCAGCAGCTTTGCATCCCGGGAGACCCAGTACTTC
TRBJ1-6	once	TRBV2	13	NA	CASSDDSFAPLHF	TGTGCCAGCAGTGACGACTCCTTCGCACCCCTCCACTTT
TRBJ2-7	NA	TRBV30	14	TRBD2	CAWRLAGGPYEQYF	TGTGCCTGGAGACTAGCGGGAGGACCCTACGAGCAGTACTTC
TRBJ2-1	NA	TRBV6-2/TRBV6-3	13	TRBD1	CASSRDSYNEQFF	TGTGCCAGCAGTCGGGACAGCTACAATGAGCAGTTCTTC
TRBJ2-7	NA	TRBV7-2	13	NA	CASSLGAYYEQYF	TGTGCCAGCAGCTTGGGGGCCTACTACGAGCAGTACTTC
TRBJ1-5	NA	TRBV6-6	15	TRBD1	CASREGQGDNQPQHF	TGTGCCAGCAGGGAGGGACAGGGGGACAATCAGCCCCAGCATTTT
TRBJ2-1	NA	TRBV6-6	16	NA	CASSLDLLNSYNEQFF	TGTGCCAGCAGTTTGGACTTATTAAACTCCTACAATGAGCAGTTCTTC
TRBJ1-2	NA	TRBV29-1	11	NA	CSVGAHYGYTF	TGCAGCGTTGGGGCTCACTATGGCTACACCTTC
TRBJ2-1	many	TRBV6-5	14	TRBD2	CASSPGLNYNEQFF	TGTGCCAGCAGTCCGGGACTAAATTACAATGAGCAGTTCTTC
TRBJ1-5	NA	TRBV28	14	NA	CASSSLGYYQPQHF	TGTGCCAGCAGTTCACTAGGGTATTATCAGCCCCAGCATTTT
TRBJ2-1	NA	TRBV30	13	NA	CAWSRGSPNEQFF	TGTGCCTGGAGTCGGGGATCCCCCAATGAGCAGTTCTTC
TRBJ2-7	NA	TRBV28	16	TRBD2	CASSLYLREGKNEQYF	TGTGCCAGCAGTTTATACCTCCGGGAGGGGAAGAACGAGCAGTACTTC
TRBJ1-1	NA	TRBV5-4	13	NA	CALWSRGNTEAFF	TGTGCCCTCTGGAGTAGGGGGAACACTGAAGCTTTCTTT
TRBJ2-1	once	TRBV25-1	15	TRBD2	CASSEQTSGRNEQFF	TGTGCCAGCAGTGAACAAACTAGCGGCCGGAATGAGCAGTTCTTC
TRBJ2-5	NA	TRBV7-2	18	TRBD2	CASSLGVIRGGPRETQYF	TGTGCCAGCAGCTTAGGAGTAATTCGCGGGGGGCCACGGGAGACCCAGTACTTC
TRBJ2-3	NA	TRBV14	15	NA	CASSQEALSTDTQYF	TGTGCCAGCAGCCAAGAAGCTCTGAGCACAGATACGCAGTATTTT
TRBJ1-1	NA	TRBV6-5	13	NA	CASSLDRQTEAFF	TGTGCCAGCAGTCTAGACAGGCAGACAGAAGCTTTCTTT
TRBJ1-3	NA	TRBV15	14	NA	CATSRDRERNTIYF	TGTGCCACCAGCAGAGACAGGGAAAGAAACACCATATATTTT
TRBJ2-1	once	TRBV28	16	TRBD1	CASSFPRDRDNNEQFF	TGTGCCAGCAGTTTTCCCCGGGACAGGGATAACAATGAGCAGTTCTTC
TRBJ1-6	NA	TRBV6-1	18	NA	CASSEALLALRVNSPLHF	TGTGCCAGCAGTGAAGCGCTTCTAGCCTTGAGGGTAAATTCACCCCTCCACTTT
TRBJ2-3	NA	TRBV7-9	19	TRBD2	CASSPIGLGLAGSTDTQYF	TGTGCCAGCAGCCCCATCGGCCTGGGACTAGCGGGTAGCACAGATACGCAGTATTTT
TRBJ1-3	NA	TRBV6-5	15	NA	CASSYSTGSGNTIYF	TGTGCCAGCAGTTACAGTACAGGCTCTGGAAACACCATATATTTT
TRBJ2-7	NA	TRBV9	14	NA	CASSVAWAAYEQYF	TGTGCCAGCAGCGTAGCTTGGGCTGCCTACGAGCAGTACTTC
TRBJ2-1	once	TRBV11-3	13	NA	CASSAGGANEQFF	TGTGCCAGCAGCGCTGGGGGGGCAAACGAGCAGTTCTTC
TRBJ2-7	NA	TRBV10-3	15	TRBD2	CAISDPGLAGVEQYF	TGTGCCATCAGTGACCCGGGACTAGCGGGAGTAGAGCAGTACTTC
TRBJ1-1	NA	TRBV5-6	13	NA	CASSLASYTEAFF	TGTGCCAGCAGCTTGGCGTCGTACACTGAAGCTTTCTTT
TRBJ1-5	NA	TRBV19	11	NA	CASVESGQQHF	TGTGCCAGCGTAGAGTCCGGACAGCAGCATTTT
TRBJ2-5	NA	TRBV6-5	13	NA	CASSLHSQETQYF	TGTGCCAGCAGTTTACATTCCCAAGAGACCCAGTACTTC
TRBJ2-2	once	TRBV21-1	16	NA	CASSKVRGANTGELFF	TGTGCCAGCAGCAAAGTGCGGGGGGCAAACACCGGGGAGCTGTTTTTT
TRBJ2-7	NA	TRBV7-3	13	NA	CASSPGLLYEQYF	TGTGCCAGCAGCCCGGGACTTCTATACGAGCAGTACTTC
TRBJ1-2	NA	TRBV7-9	13	NA	CASSPQGRGGYTF	TGTGCCAGCAGCCCACAGGGAAGGGGTGGCTACACCTTC
TRBJ1-2	once	TRBV2	13	NA	CASSEEETRGYTF	TGTGCCAGCAGTGAAGAGGAGACGCGCGGCTACACCTTC
TRBJ2-2	NA	TRBV27	13	NA	CASSLSGVGELFF	TGTGCCAGCAGTTTATCAGGAGTCGGGGAGCTGTTTTTT
TRBJ1-5	NA	TRBV5-1	14	NA	CASSLTAGAQPQHF	TGCGCCAGCAGCTTAACAGCGGGTGCTCAGCCCCAGCATTTT
TRBJ1-1	NA	TRBV12-3/TRBV12-4	13	NA	CASSLTGTTEAFF	TGTGCCAGCAGTTTAACGGGAACGACTGAAGCTTTCTTT
TRBJ2-7	NA	TRBV9	14	NA	CASSVGANAYEQYF	TGTGCCAGCAGCGTGGGAGCTAATGCCTACGAGCAGTACTTC
TRBJ1-2	few	TRBV30	13	TRBD1	CAWATGAPYGYTF	TGTGCCTGGGCCACAGGGGCTCCTTATGGCTACACCTTC
TRBJ1-5	NA	TRBV7-8	14	TRBD1	CASSRQGATEPQHF	TGTGCCAGCAGCCGACAGGGGGCAACGGAGCCCCAGCATTTT
TRBJ1-6	NA	TRBV18	15	NA	CASSRAPHDNSPLHF	TGTGCCAGCTCACGGGCCCCGCACGATAATTCACCCCTCCACTTT
TRBJ2-3	NA	TRBV6-5	15	NA	CASRSPGDHTDTQYF	TGTGCCAGCAGATCACCGGGTGACCACACAGATACGCAGTATTTT
TRBJ1-6	NA	TRBV5-5	14	TRBD1	CASSHQGATSPLHF	TGTGCCAGCAGCCATCAGGGGGCTACTTCACCCCTCCACTTT
TRBJ2-7	NA	TRBV28	12	TRBD1	CASRGQVYEQYF	TGTGCCAGCAGAGGACAGGTCTACGAGCAGTACTTC
TRBJ2-3	NA	TRBV7-9	13	NA	CASSLAGGDTQYF	TGTGCCAGCAGCTTAGCCGGGGGAGATACGCAGTATTTT
TRBJ2-3	NA	TRBV2	14	TRBD2	CASVRGGIADTQYF	TGTGCCAGCGTGCGGGGGGGAATCGCAGATACGCAGTATTTT
TRBJ2-1	NA	TRBV19	11	NA	CASSMTSEQFF	TGTGCCAGTAGTATGACTAGTGAGCAGTTCTTC